What follows describes a single T cell receptor beta chain. What it binds is unknown. A read error may produce the germline difference seen at one junction end. With duration under 3 months, ophthalmopathy was active: Clinical Activity Score at least 3, NOSPECS at least 4. The authors took PBMCs from 10 ml fresh peripheral blood. The data derive from a study of T cells in Graves' hyperthyroidism and ophthalmopathy. Study-level points and caveats: The majority of expanded thyroid clonotypes above 0.001 also appeared in blood. Ophthalmopathy, which appeared later, was predicted by the model a median 6.5 months before onset.

Germline V lookup: CDR1 SGHTA, CDR2 FQGNSA. The CDR3 loop spans 12 amino acids. Amplified TCR beta CDR3 regions came from RNA transcripts. The HTBI primer set drove a first-round RT-PCR of the TCR CDR3. TCRdb itself ran the multiplex PCR reads through MiXCR, one entry per CDR3 protein. The sample shows 30,000 to 35,000 distinct CDR3 sequences, roughly half of them seen only once. This clonotype was obtained from a woman between 40 and 50 years old with Graves' ophthalmopathy. The sequenced sample consisted of blood. The chain joins TRBV7-2 to TRBJ1-2; unclear D gene. The DNA of the CDR3 is TGCGCCAGCAGCCAAGAAACAAGGGGCTACACCTTC. Encoded protein: CASSQETRGYTF.